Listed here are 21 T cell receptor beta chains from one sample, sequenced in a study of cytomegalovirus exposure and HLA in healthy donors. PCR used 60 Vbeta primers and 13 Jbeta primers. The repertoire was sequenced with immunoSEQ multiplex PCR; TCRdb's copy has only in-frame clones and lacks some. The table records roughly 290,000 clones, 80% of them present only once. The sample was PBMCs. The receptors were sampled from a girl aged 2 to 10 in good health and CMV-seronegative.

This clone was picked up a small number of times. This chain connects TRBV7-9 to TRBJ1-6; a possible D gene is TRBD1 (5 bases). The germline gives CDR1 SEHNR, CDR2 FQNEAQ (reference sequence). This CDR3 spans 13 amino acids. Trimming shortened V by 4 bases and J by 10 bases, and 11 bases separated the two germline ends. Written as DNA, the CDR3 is TGTGCCAGCAGCTCGGGGGAAGGCTCACCCCTCCACTTT. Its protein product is CASSSGEGSPLHF.

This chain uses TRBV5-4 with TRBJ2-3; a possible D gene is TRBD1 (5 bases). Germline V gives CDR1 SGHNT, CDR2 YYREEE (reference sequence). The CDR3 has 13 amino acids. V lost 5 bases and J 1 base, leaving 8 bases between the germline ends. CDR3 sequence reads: CASRIQGTDTQYF. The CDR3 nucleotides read TGTGCCAGCAGGATACAGGGCACAGATACGCAGTATTTT.

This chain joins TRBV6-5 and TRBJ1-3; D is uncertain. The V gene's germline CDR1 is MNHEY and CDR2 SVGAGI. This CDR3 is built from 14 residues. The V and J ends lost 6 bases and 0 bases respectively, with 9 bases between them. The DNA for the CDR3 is TGTGCCAGCAGGCTTGGTAGCTCTGGAAACACCATATATTTT. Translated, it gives CASRLGSSGNTIYF.

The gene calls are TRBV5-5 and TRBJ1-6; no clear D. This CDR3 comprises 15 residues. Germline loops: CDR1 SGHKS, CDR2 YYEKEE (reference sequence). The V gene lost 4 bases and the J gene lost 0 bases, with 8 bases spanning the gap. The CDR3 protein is CASSVLTSYNSPLHF. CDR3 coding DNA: TGTGCCAGCAGCGTCCTAACCTCCTATAATTCACCCCTCCACTTT.

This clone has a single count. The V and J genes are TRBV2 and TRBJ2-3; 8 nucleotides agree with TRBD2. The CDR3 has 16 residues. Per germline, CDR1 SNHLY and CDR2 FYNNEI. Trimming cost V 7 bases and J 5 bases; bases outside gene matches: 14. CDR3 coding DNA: TGTGCCAGCAAACCCGGGGGGGCTATAGGAGAAGATACGCAGTATTTT. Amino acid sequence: CASKPGGAIGEDTQYF.

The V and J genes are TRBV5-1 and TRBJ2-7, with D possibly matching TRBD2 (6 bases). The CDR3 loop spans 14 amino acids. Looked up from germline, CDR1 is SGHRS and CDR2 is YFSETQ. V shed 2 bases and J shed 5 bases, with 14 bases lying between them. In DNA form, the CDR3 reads TGCGCCAGCAGCTTAAGGGGAGGATATAACGAGCAGTACTTC. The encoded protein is CASSLRGGYNEQYF.

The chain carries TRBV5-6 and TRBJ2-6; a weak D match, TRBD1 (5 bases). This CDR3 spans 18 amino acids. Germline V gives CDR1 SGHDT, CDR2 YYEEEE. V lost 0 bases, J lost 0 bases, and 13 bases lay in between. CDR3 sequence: CASSLGQPFTSGANVLTF. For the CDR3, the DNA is TGTGCCAGCAGCTTGGGACAGCCCTTTACCTCTGGGGCCAACGTCCTGACTTTC.

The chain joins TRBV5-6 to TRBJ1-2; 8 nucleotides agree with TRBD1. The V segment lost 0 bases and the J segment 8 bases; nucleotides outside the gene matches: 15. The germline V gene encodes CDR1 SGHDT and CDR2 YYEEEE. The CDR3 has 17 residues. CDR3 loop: CASSLARGQGISRGYTF. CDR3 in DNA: TGTGCCAGCAGCTTGGCCCGTGGACAGGGAATAAGTCGCGGCTACACCTTC. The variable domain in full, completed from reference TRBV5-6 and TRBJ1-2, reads DAGVTQSPTHLIKTRGQQVTLRCSPKSGHDTVSWYQQALGQGPQFIFQYYEEEERQRGNFPDRFSGHQFPNYSSELNVNALLLGDSALYLCASSLARGQGISRGYTFGSGTRLTVV.

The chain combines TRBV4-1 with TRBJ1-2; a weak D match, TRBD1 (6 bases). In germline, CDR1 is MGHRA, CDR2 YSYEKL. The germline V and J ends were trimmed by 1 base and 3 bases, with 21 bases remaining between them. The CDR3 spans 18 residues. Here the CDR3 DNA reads TGCGCCAGCAGCCAAGTCTATACGGGGGGCTATCGGGACTATGGCTACACCTTC. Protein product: CASSQVYTGGYRDYGYTF.

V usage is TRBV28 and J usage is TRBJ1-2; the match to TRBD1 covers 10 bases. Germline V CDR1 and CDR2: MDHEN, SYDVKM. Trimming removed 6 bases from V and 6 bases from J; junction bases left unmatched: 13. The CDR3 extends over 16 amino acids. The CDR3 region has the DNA TGTGCCAGCAGAAAGTACGTGACAGGGGGCGCAAATGGCTACACCTTC. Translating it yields CASRKYVTGGANGYTF.

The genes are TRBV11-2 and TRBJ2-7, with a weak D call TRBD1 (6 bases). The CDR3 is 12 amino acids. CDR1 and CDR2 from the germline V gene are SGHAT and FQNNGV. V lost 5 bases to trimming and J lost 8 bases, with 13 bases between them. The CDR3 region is CASSPATGQQYF. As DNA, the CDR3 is TGTGCCAGCAGCCCAGCGACAGGACAGCAGTACTTC.

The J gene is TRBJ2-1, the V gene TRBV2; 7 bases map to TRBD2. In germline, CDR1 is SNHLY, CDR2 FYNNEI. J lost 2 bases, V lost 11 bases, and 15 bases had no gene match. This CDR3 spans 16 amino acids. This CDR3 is CAPFKGEGTTYNEQFF. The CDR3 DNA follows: TGTGCCCCCTTTAAAGGGGAGGGTACAACCTACAATGAGCAGTTCTTC.

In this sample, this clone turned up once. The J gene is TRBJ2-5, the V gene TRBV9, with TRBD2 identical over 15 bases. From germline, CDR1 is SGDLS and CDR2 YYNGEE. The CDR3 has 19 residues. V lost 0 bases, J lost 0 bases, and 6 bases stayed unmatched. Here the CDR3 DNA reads TGTGCCAGCAGCGTAGGGGGACTAGCGGGGGGCGCGTACCAAGAGACCCAGTACTTC. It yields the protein CASSVGGLAGGAYQETQYF.

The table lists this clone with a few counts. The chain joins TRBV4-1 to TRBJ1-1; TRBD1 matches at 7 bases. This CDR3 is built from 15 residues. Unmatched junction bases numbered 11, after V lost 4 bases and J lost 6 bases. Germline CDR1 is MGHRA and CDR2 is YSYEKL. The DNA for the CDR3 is TGCGCCAGCAGCCCAACACAGGGGATTAAGGCTGAAGCTTTCTTT. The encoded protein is CASSPTQGIKAEAFF.

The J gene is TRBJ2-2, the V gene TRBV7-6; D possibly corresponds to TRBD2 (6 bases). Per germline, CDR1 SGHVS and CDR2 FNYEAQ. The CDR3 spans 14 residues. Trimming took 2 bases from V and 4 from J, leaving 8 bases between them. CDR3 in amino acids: CASSLLGGTGELFF. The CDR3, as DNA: TGTGCCAGCAGCTTATTGGGGGGCACCGGGGAGCTGTTTTTT.

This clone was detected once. The CDR3 sequence is CSASDYEQYF. The CDR3 DNA follows: TGCAGTGCTAGTGATTACGAGCAGTACTTC. J is TRBJ2-5 and V is TRBV20-1; D is unclear. The J call could be wrong; TRBJ2-7 is a better fit for the DNA end. CDR1 is DFQATT, CDR2 SNEGSKA, per germline (reference sequence). This CDR3 has 10 residues.

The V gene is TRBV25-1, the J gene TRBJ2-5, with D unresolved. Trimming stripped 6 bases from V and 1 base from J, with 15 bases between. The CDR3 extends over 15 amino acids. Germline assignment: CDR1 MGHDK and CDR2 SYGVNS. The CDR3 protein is CASSKEAVLQETQYF. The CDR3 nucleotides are TGTGCCAGCAGCAAAGAGGCGGTACTCCAAGAGACCCAGTACTTC.

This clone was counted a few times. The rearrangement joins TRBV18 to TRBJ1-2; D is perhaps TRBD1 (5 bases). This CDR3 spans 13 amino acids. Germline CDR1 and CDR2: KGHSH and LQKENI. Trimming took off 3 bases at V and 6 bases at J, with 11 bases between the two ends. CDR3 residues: CASSPGQVDGYTF. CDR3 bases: TGTGCCAGCTCACCGGGGCAGGTTGATGGCTACACCTTC.

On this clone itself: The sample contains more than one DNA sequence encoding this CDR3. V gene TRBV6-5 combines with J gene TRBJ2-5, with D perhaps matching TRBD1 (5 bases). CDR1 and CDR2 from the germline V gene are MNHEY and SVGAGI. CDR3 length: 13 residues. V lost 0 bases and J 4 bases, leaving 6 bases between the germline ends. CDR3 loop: CASSYSGRETQYF. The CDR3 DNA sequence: TGTGCCAGCAGTTACTCGGGGCGAGAGACCCAGTACTTC.

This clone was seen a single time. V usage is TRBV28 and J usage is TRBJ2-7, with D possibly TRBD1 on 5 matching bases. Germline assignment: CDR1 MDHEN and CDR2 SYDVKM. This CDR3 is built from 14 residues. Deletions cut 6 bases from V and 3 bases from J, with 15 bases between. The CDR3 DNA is TGTGCCAGCAGCATACCCCAGGGCCACTACGAGCAGTACTTC. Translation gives CASSIPQGHYEQYF.

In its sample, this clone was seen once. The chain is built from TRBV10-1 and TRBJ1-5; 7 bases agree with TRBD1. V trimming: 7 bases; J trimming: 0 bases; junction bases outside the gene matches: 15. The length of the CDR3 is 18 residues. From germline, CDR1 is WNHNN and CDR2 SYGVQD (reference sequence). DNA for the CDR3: TGCGCCAGCAATGGTAGGGACAGAGAGGAATATAGCAATCAGCCCCAGCATTTT. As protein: CASNGRDREEYSNQPQHF.